Following are 31 T cell receptor beta chains from one sample sequenced in a study of blood T cell repertoires in COVID-19. Repertoires were generated with immunoSEQ multiplex PCR, while TCRdb's copy carries only in-frame clones and drops some. Altogether some 78,000 clones are present, around 91% being singletons, with the ten largest covering approximately 4.3%. Sequenced material: peripheral blood. These receptors were obtained from a woman of 80 years or more with active or convalescent COVID-19.

The J gene is TRBJ1-1, the V gene TRBV18; weak D call: TRBD1 (6 bases). The CDR3 runs to 17 residues. In germline, CDR1 is KGHSH, CDR2 LQKENI. Trimming pared 0 bases from V and 1 base from J, leaving 15 bases between. The CDR3 sequence: CASSPPLAGARNTEAFF. The CDR3 DNA sequence: TGTGCCAGCTCACCACCGCTGGCAGGGGCCCGGAACACTGAAGCTTTCTTT.

The rearrangement uses TRBV15 and TRBJ2-2; 13 bases agree with TRBD2. CDR3 size: 17 residues. V gave up 5 bases and J gave up 2 bases; unmatched junction bases: 5. The germline gives CDR1 LNHNV, CDR2 YYDKDF (reference sequence). Here the CDR3 reads CATSRTSGSLNTGELFF. CDR3 bases: TGTGCCACCAGCCGGACTAGCGGGAGCCTAAACACCGGGGAGCTGTTTTTT.

This clone occurred once. The V gene is TRBV11-2, the J gene TRBJ2-5, with 8 bases identical to TRBD2. Germline V gives CDR1 SGHAT, CDR2 FQNNGV. V shed 5 bases and J 5 bases; nucleotides not matched to a gene: 4. There are 13 residues in the CDR3. The DNA for the CDR3 is TGTGCCAGCAGCCCGGGGGGGGTGGAGACCCAGTACTTC. Its translation: CASSPGGVETQYF.

The count of this clone is one. This chain joins TRBV5-6 and TRBJ1-2; TRBD1 agrees at 12 bases. The CDR3 sequence is 14 residues long. Losses at the gene ends were 4 bases for V and 7 bases for J; bases not matched to a gene: 5. CDR1 is SGHDT, CDR2 YYEEEE, per germline. The chain's CDR3 is CASSLGTGGTGYTF. As DNA, the CDR3 is TGTGCCAGCAGCCTAGGGACAGGGGGCACTGGCTACACCTTC. Together with reference TRBV5-6 and TRBJ1-2, the CDR3 gives the full variable domain: DAGVTQSPTHLIKTRGQQVTLRCSPKSGHDTVSWYQQALGQGPQFIFQYYEEEERQRGNFPDRFSGHQFPNYSSELNVNALLLGDSALYLCASSLGTGGTGYTFGSGTRLTVV.

This clone is a singleton in its sample. This chain uses TRBV28 with TRBJ2-7; 10 nucleotides match TRBD2. V lost 10 bases to trimming and J lost 6 bases; unmatched junction nucleotides: 9. Germline loops: CDR1 MDHEN, CDR2 SYDVKM. The length of the CDR3 is 13 residues. The CDR3 spells CATGAGGLAEQYF. CDR3 nucleotide sequence: TGTGCCACTGGAGCGGGAGGGCTAGCCGAGCAGTACTTC.

This clone was counted once. The chain combines TRBV4-3 with TRBJ2-1, with D tentatively TRBD2 (6 bases). Trimming left V 0 bases short and J 2 bases short, with 14 bases between. The CDR3 is made up of 17 amino acids. Germline CDR1 LGHNA, CDR2 YSLEER. CDR3 in amino acids: CASSQDPGTPAYNEQFF. The CDR3 coding sequence is TGCGCCAGCAGCCAAGATCCCGGGACTCCAGCCTACAATGAGCAGTTCTTC.

This clone occurred once. The V and J genes are TRBV19 and TRBJ2-1; TRBD2 might be the D (6 bases). This CDR3 comprises 14 residues. The V gene lost 0 bases and the J gene lost 12 bases, with 15 bases spanning the gap. Per the germline V gene, CDR1 is LNHDA and CDR2 is SQIVND (reference sequence). This CDR3 is CASSIDRDLEGQFF. The CDR3 bases are TGTGCCAGTAGTATAGACCGGGACTTAGAAGGGCAGTTCTTC.

V gene TRBV7-2 combines with J gene TRBJ1-5; possible D gene TRBD1, 5 bases. Germline CDR1 is SGHTA and CDR2 is FQGNSA. The ends were cut back, 4 bases at V and 0 bases at J, with 13 bases in the middle. The CDR3 totals 16 residues. The CDR3, as DNA: TGTGCCAGCAGCTCACAGGTTTCTCATAGCAATCAGCCCCAGCATTTT. Translated: CASSSQVSHSNQPQHF.

V is TRBV4-2 and J is TRBJ1-4, with TRBD1 identical over 10 bases. Germline V CDR1 and CDR2: LGHNA, YNFKEQ. V dropped 1 base and J dropped 6; count of bases not matched to a gene: 5. This CDR3 has 16 amino acids. CDR3 DNA sequence: TGTGCCAGCAGCCAAGGGGACAGGGGCGGCGATGAAAAACTGTTTTTT. Encoded protein: CASSQGDRGGDEKLFF.

This chain links TRBV11-3 with TRBJ1-5; 9 nucleotides line up with TRBD1. This CDR3 region has 14 residues. Germline CDR1 reads SGHNT; CDR2 reads YENEEA. V lost 5 bases to trimming and J lost 6 bases; unmatched junction nucleotides: 5. CDR3 DNA: TGTGCCAGCAGCCCGGGACAGGGATCTCAGCCCCAGCATTTT. Protein product: CASSPGQGSQPQHF.

The chain combines TRBV23-1 with TRBJ2-1; TRBD2 aligns across 8 bases. TRBV23-1 is an ORF, with its function uncertain. After removal of 9 bases from V and 0 bases from J, the junction contained 19 bases not matched to a gene. The CDR3 covers 19 residues. CDR3 sequence: CASLSQASGHRSSYNEQFF. The CDR3, as DNA: TGCGCCAGTCTCTCTCAGGCTAGCGGGCATCGGAGCTCCTACAATGAGCAGTTCTTC.

The V call is TRBV11-2, the J call TRBJ1-5; D is ambiguous. Germline-derived CDR1 and CDR2 are SGHAT and FQNNGV. V was cut by 0 bases and J by 4 bases, with 7 bases left in between. This CDR3 is 14 amino acids long. The CDR3 nucleotides read TGTGCCAGCAGCTTAGATCGAGGAAATCAGCCCCAGCATTTT. Amino acid sequence: CASSLDRGNQPQHF.

The chain is built from TRBV7-2 and TRBJ2-7; D is possibly TRBD2 (6 bases). Trimming took off 2 bases at V and 7 bases at J, with 24 bases between the two ends. Germline V gives CDR1 SGHTA, CDR2 FQGNSA. CDR3 length equals 17 residues. The CDR3 DNA sequence: TGTGCCAGCAGCTTATTAATCGAGGGACTGGGAGACTTAGAGCAGTACTTC. It is translated as CASSLLIEGLGDLEQYF.

The chain carries TRBV7-3 and TRBJ2-1; 9 bases are shared with TRBD1. Trimming removed 1 base from V and 5 bases from J; junction bases left unmatched: 3. CDR1 is SGHTA, CDR2 FQGTGA, per germline. The CDR3 is 15 residues long. DNA for the CDR3: TGTGCCAGCAGCTTAATCGGGGACAGGGACAATGAGCAGTTCTTC. Translating gives CASSLIGDRDNEQFF.

In its sample, this clone was seen once. This sample also contains other DNA sequences that code for the same CDR3. The rearrangement links TRBV28 to TRBJ1-1, with D hard to call. This CDR3 spans 14 amino acids. The ends were cut back, 1 base at V and 3 bases at J, with 9 bases in the middle. Germline-derived CDR1 and CDR2 are MDHEN and SYDVKM. CDR3 protein: CASSLSRGDTEAFF. CDR3 DNA sequence: TGTGCCAGCAGTTTATCACGGGGTGACACTGAAGCTTTCTTT.

This rearrangement joins TRBV28 to TRBJ1-4, with TRBD1 as a possible D gene (5 bases). The germline V gene encodes CDR1 MDHEN and CDR2 SYDVKM. This CDR3 has 15 residues. Trimming left V 6 bases short and J 3 bases short, with 14 bases between. CDR3 DNA: TGTGCCAGCAGCCAACAATGGGGGGCTAATGAAAAACTGTTTTTT. Its protein product is CASSQQWGANEKLFF.

J is TRBJ1-1 and V is TRBV7-2; D is undetermined. With 1 base removed from V and 1 base from J, the gap between germline ends came to 10 bases. This CDR3 is 15 amino acids long. CDR1 and CDR2 (germline): SGHTA, FQGNSA. The chain's CDR3 is CASSLGLSENTEAFF. CDR3 nucleotide sequence: TGTGCCAGCAGCTTAGGACTATCGGAGAACACTGAAGCTTTCTTT.

The sample holds a few counts of this clone. V is TRBV5-1 and J is TRBJ2-7; D may be TRBD1 (6 bases). V was pared by 1 base and J by 2 bases, with 10 bases between. The CDR3 consists of 14 residues. CDR1 is SGHRS, CDR2 YFSETQ, per germline. This CDR3 is CASSLTGSTYEQYF. The CDR3 nucleotides read TGCGCCAGCAGCTTGACAGGGAGTACCTACGAGCAGTACTTC.

The rearrangement joins TRBV11-2 to TRBJ1-2, with D possibly matching TRBD1 (6 bases). Per the germline V gene, CDR1 is SGHAT and CDR2 is FQNNGV. Between the trimmed V and J ends, which lost 5 bases and 2 bases, there was a span of 9 bases. This CDR3 is built from 13 residues. The CDR3 is CASSQGQNYGYTF. In DNA, the CDR3 is TGTGCCAGCAGCCAGGGACAAAACTATGGCTACACCTTC.

Comment on this clone: Other nucleotide sequences in the sample specify the same CDR3. The CDR3 loop is CSVEAGGEKLFF. The CDR3, as DNA: TGCAGCGTTGAGGCGGGAGGGGAAAAACTGTTTTTT. This chain links TRBV29-1 with TRBJ1-4; D gene uncertain. Trimming cost V 3 bases and J 8 bases, with 10 bases left between them. The CDR3 consists of 12 residues. Germline CDR1 SQVTM, CDR2 ANQGSEA. The whole variable domain, filled in from reference TRBV29-1 and TRBJ1-4, reads SAVISQKPSRDICQRGTSLTIQCQVDSQVTMMFWYRQQPGQSLTLIATANQGSEATYESGFVIDKFPISRPNLTFSTLTVSNMSPEDSSIYLCSVEAGGEKLFFGSGTQLSVL.

This chain connects TRBV10-3 to TRBJ1-6, with 9 bases fitting TRBD1. The CDR3 loop spans 14 amino acids. Trimming cost V 6 bases and J 5 bases; bases outside gene matches: 2. Germline assignment: CDR1 ENHRY and CDR2 SYGVKD. CDR3 in DNA: TGTGCCATCAGGGGACAGGGTAATAATTCACCCCTCCACTTT. This gives the protein CAIRGQGNNSPLHF.

The rearrangement links TRBV6-6 to TRBJ2-7; 7 positions match TRBD2. This CDR3 is built from 15 residues. The ends lost 4 bases at V and 2 bases at J; junction bases unmatched: 8. Germline values: CDR1 MNHNY, CDR2 SVGAGI (reference sequence). The CDR3 sequence is CASSLGRETPYEQYF. As DNA, the CDR3 is TGTGCCAGCAGTTTAGGGCGGGAGACTCCCTACGAGCAGTACTTC.

The V gene is TRBV6-5, the J gene TRBJ2-1; D possibly corresponds to TRBD1 (6 bases). The CDR3 runs to 15 residues. CDR1 and CDR2 from the germline V gene are MNHEY and SVGAGI. V was trimmed by 8 bases and J by 2 bases, leaving 16 bases between them. This CDR3 is CASLKITGTYNEQFF. The CDR3 nucleotides are TGTGCCAGCCTAAAAATTACAGGGACCTACAATGAGCAGTTCTTC.

This sequence joins TRBV28 and TRBJ1-4, with TRBD1 identical over 8 bases. Trimming cost V 7 bases and J 13 bases; bases outside gene matches: 8. Germline assignment: CDR1 MDHEN and CDR2 SYDVKM. CDR3 length: 12 amino acids. DNA for the CDR3: TGTGCCAGCACCCAAACGGGACAGGCACTGTTTTTT. Amino acid sequence: CASTQTGQALFF.

V gene TRBV7-2 combines with J gene TRBJ2-3; 7 nucleotides align to TRBD2. The V gene end was trimmed by 3 bases and the J gene end by 4 bases; junction bases not matched to a gene: 10. The CDR3 sequence is 16 residues long. The germline gives CDR1 SGHTA, CDR2 FQGNSA. DNA for the CDR3: TGTGCCAGCAGCTTGTCCGGGGGAGGGCCCCCAGATACGCAGTATTTT. Residues: CASSLSGGGPPDTQYF.

V is TRBV6-6 and J is TRBJ2-7, with 15 bases matching TRBD2. With V trimmed by 5 bases and J by 2 bases, 10 bases remained unmatched. From germline, CDR1 is MNHNY and CDR2 SVGAGI (reference sequence). CDR3 size: 18 residues. Written as DNA, the CDR3 is TGTGCCAGCAGTCTGGGACTAGCGGGAGGCGGTAGGACCTACGAGCAGTACTTC. It yields the protein CASSLGLAGGGRTYEQYF.

The chain has TRBV7-2 and TRBJ2-3; 7 bases align to TRBD2. Trimming took 7 bases from V and 9 from J; bases not matched to a gene: 4. Germline V gives CDR1 SGHTA, CDR2 FQGNSA. This CDR3 is built from 11 residues. CDR3 amino acids: CASTLGGTQYF. CDR3 DNA: TGTGCCAGCACCCTGGGGGGGACGCAGTATTTT.

This chain connects TRBV5-4 to TRBJ1-4; 7 bases fit TRBD1. The germline CDR1 and CDR2 sequences are SGHNT and YYREEE (reference sequence). V was pared by 3 bases and J by 3 bases, with 2 bases of the junction left unmatched. CDR3 size: 14 residues. The CDR3 here is CASSWGQSNEKLFF. The CDR3 nucleotides read TGTGCCAGCAGCTGGGGACAGTCTAATGAAAAACTGTTTTTT.

The V gene is TRBV7-9, the J gene TRBJ2-2; the D gene is possibly TRBD1 (5 bases). This CDR3 has 15 residues. V shed 4 bases and J shed 4 bases, with 13 bases lying between them. Germline lookup yields CDR1 SEHNR and CDR2 FQNEAQ (reference sequence). As DNA, the CDR3 is TGTGCCAGCAGCTCTGACAGACAGAGCACCGGGGAGCTGTTTTTT. Protein sequence: CASSSDRQSTGELFF.

The V gene is TRBV18, the J gene TRBJ1-4; the match to TRBD1 covers 8 bases. Germline loops: CDR1 KGHSH, CDR2 LQKENI. The junction had 8 bases not matched to a gene; V was cut back by 6 bases and J by 8 bases. The CDR3 length is 14 residues. CDR3 sequence: CASSPTGVPEKLFF. The CDR3 nucleotides read TGTGCCAGCTCTCCGACAGGGGTACCGGAAAAACTGTTTTTT.

CDR3 amino acids: CASSLGGSEQYF. For the CDR3, the DNA is TGTGCCAGCAGCTTAGGTGGGAGCGAGCAGTACTTC. J is TRBJ2-7 and V is TRBV13, with TRBD2 as a possible D gene (5 bases). Germline lookup yields CDR1 PRHDT and CDR2 FYEKMQ (reference sequence). The CDR3 runs 12 residues. Trimming took 0 bases from V and 6 from J, leaving 6 bases between them.